The 6 T cell receptor beta chains below all came from one sample that was sequenced in a study of T cell responses to AZD1222 COVID-19 vaccine (dated by TCRdb to about 2021). The receptor library was made with the immunoSEQ multiplex PCR assay. TCRdb limited this immuneACCESS table to in-frame rearrangements with V and J called. A share of clones is missing; checked studies link under half to unresolved V genes, and the rest is unexplained. The sample table contains 95,000 to 150,000 clones; only one count was recorded for 70% to 90% of them. Jointly, the top ten make up about 4.9% of the sample. According to the study, the label for this sample's time point signals: baseline before first vaccination. The input for sequencing was peripheral blood, taken on day 0 of AZD1222 vaccination. The receptors here all came from an adult in good health.

The rearrangement uses TRBV18 and TRBJ1-1, with D tentatively TRBD1 (5 bases). Per germline, CDR1 KGHSH and CDR2 LQKENI. The CDR3 loop spans 14 amino acids. The V end was cut by 2 bases, the J end by 2 bases, with 9 bases between. This chain's CDR3 is CASSPSDINTEAFF. CDR3 nucleotide sequence: TGTGCCAGCTCACCATCGGACATTAACACTGAAGCTTTCTTT.

A few counts support this clone. The chain links TRBV25-1 to TRBJ2-1; D perhaps matches TRBD2 (6 bases). V lost 7 bases and J lost 7, with 8 bases in between. The CDR3 is made up of 11 amino acids. Germline V gene data show CDR1 as MGHDK and CDR2 as SYGVNS. The CDR3 DNA is TGTGCCAGCACGGGGGAGAATGAGCAGTTCTTC. Protein product: CASTGENEQFF.

The chain is built from TRBV18 and TRBJ1-2; D not resolved. Germline values: CDR1 KGHSH, CDR2 LQKENI. The CDR3 has 14 residues. Between the trimmed V and J ends, which lost 2 bases and 2 bases, there was a span of 9 bases. DNA of the CDR3: TGTGCCAGCTCACCAACCAACAGAAACTATGGCTACACCTTC. Amino acid sequence: CASSPTNRNYGYTF.

V is TRBV27 and J is TRBJ1-5, with D unresolved. The CDR3 sequence is 10 residues long. CDR1 and CDR2 (germline): MNHEY, SMNVEV (reference sequence). Trimming cost V 11 bases and J 7 bases, with 9 bases left between them. CDR3 in amino acids: CAVGGQPQHF. CDR3 DNA: TGTGCCGTGGGTGGGCAGCCCCAGCATTTT.

This clone was seen a few times. J is TRBJ2-1 and V is TRBV15; TRBD1 matches at 8 bases. Germline lookup yields CDR1 LNHNV and CDR2 YYDKDF (reference sequence). J lost 0 bases, V lost 11 bases, and 6 bases had no gene match. CDR3 length equals 14 residues. The CDR3 DNA follows: TGTGCCGCACGACAGGGGAGCTCCTACAATGAGCAGTTCTTC. It translates to CAARQGSSYNEQFF. Variable domain in full (rest from reference TRBV15 and TRBJ2-1): DAMVIQNPRYQVTQFGKPVTLSCSQTLNHNVMYWYQQKSSQAPKLLFHYYDKDFNNEADTPDNFQSRRPNTSFCFLDIRSPGLGDTAMYLCAARQGSSYNEQFFGPGTRLTVL.

CDR3 nucleotides: TGTGCCAGCAGCCAAGGTATGGGACAGACTAACACCGGGGAGCTGTTTTTT. This encodes CASSQGMGQTNTGELFF. V gene TRBV4-2 combines with J gene TRBJ2-2; 7 positions match TRBD1. The CDR3 covers 17 residues. From germline, CDR1 is LGHNA and CDR2 YNFKEQ. Trimming removed 1 base from V and 2 bases from J; junction bases left unmatched: 7.